A selection of T cell receptor beta chains follows, all from one sample in a study of identical twins. TCRdb reprocessed the 5' RACE reads with MiXCR, giving one entry per CDR3 protein. The sample records approximately 590,000 distinct CDR3 sequences, around 9.6% being singletons. This sample also appeared in a second study, on yellow fever vaccine responses in identical twins.

Sequences were obtained from PBMCs. The receptors stem from a woman in her late teens or twenties in good health. CDR3s include the opening cysteine and the closing phenylalanine or tryptophan.

CDR3	V
CASSQGLALGEQYF	TRBV7-2
CACSPTIGASGANVLTF	TRBV12-3/TRBV12-4
CASTSKGLAGNTGELFF	TRBV7-2
CASDNPGLAVYEQYF	TRBV10-3
CASRYDRYRYNEQFF	TRBV5-1
CASSYSDRGWGYTF	TRBV6-5
CASGSSPPRDKSKETQYF	TRBV12-5
CASSLVWETSSYNEQFF	TRBV7-2
CSTELRGVGTQYF	TRBV29-1
CASSYRERYNEQFF	TRBV6-2/TRBV6-3